This T cell receptor (beta chain) appears in the sequencing data of a study of naive and memory T cell subsets. Broader study findings: The RNA method is potentially sensitive to activation and differentiation changes.

RNA was extracted from 2 to 3 ml of whole blood of healthy adults. An oligonucleotide containing a UMI was ligated to the 3' end of TCR cDNA. Reverse transcription used DNase-treated unsorted total RNA, aiming for about 1 to 1,100 ng. Germline CDR1 is SGHVS and CDR2 is FNYEAQ. Trimming pared 4 bases from V and 4 bases from J, leaving 14 bases between. CDR3 length: 14 residues. This clonotype is labeled medium-sized (0.01 to 0.1%). No antigen is known for it. Blood and skin TCR RNA was reverse transcribed with alpha and beta constant primers. The SP2 primer and nested alpha and beta constant region primers amplified ligated cDNA in four rounds. TCRdb re-analysed the 5' RACE reads in MiXCR, keeping a single row per CDR3 protein. Among some 22,000 distinct CDR3 sequences listed, about 4% were seen once.

The V and J genes are TRBV7-6 and TRBJ2-7, with TRBD2 as a possible D gene (6 bases). This receptor was obtained from a male donor in good health. For the CDR3, the DNA is TGTGCCAGCAGCTCCCTACCCGGGGGATACGAGCAGTACTTC. Protein: CASSSLPGGYEQYF.